What follows are 13 T cell receptor beta chains derived from one specimen sequenced in a study of cytomegalovirus exposure and HLA in healthy donors. Libraries were prepared by immunoSEQ multiplex PCR; TCRdb keeps only in-frame clonotypes and omits some of them. The sample yields 100,000 to 120,000 clones, 85% to 90% seen once. Sequenced material: PBMCs. These receptor sequences come from a woman in her twenties or thirties in good health and CMV-seropositive.

This clone was detected a few times. The V gene is TRBV2, the J gene TRBJ2-3; possibly TRBD1 for D (5 bases). Germline-derived CDR1 and CDR2 are SNHLY and FYNNEI. Trimming removed 2 bases from V and 0 bases from J, with 12 bases in between. The CDR3 is 16 amino acids. The CDR3 reads CASSEWGGTSTDTQYF. Here the CDR3 DNA reads TGTGCCAGCAGTGAATGGGGCGGTACTAGCACAGATACGCAGTATTTT.

V is TRBV5-6 and J is TRBJ2-7; TRBD1 is a possible D gene (6 bases). This CDR3 region has 15 residues. Trimming took off 0 bases at V and 4 bases at J, with 14 bases between the two ends. Germline-derived CDR1 and CDR2 are SGHDT and YYEEEE. The CDR3 here is CASSLGGLRLYEQYF. For the CDR3, the DNA is TGTGCCAGCAGCTTGGGGGGGCTACGGCTATACGAGCAGTACTTC.

The J gene is TRBJ2-1, the V gene TRBV27, with 7 nucleotides matching TRBD2. The trim removed 6 bases at V and 3 bases at J, leaving 8 bases unmatched. CDR1 and CDR2 from the germline V gene are MNHEY and SMNVEV (reference sequence). The CDR3 covers 15 residues. CDR3 DNA sequence: TGTGCCAGCAGGGGGAGGGACTTCCTCTACAATGAGCAGTTCTTC. Translated: CASRGRDFLYNEQFF.

The chain combines TRBV2 with TRBJ1-5; TRBD1 matches at 7 bases. The J segment lost 0 bases and the V segment lost 6 bases, leaving 8 bases of the junction unmatched. The CDR3 sequence is 16 residues long. Germline lookup yields CDR1 SNHLY and CDR2 FYNNEI. Written as DNA, the CDR3 is TGTGCCAGCAGGGGCGGGACAGATTATAGCAATCAGCCCCAGCATTTT. It yields the protein CASRGGTDYSNQPQHF.

This clone was counted at least ten times. The rearrangement links TRBV5-1 to TRBJ2-5; 9 positions match TRBD2. The trim removed 4 bases at V and 4 bases at J, leaving 8 bases unmatched. This CDR3 comprises 15 residues. The germline V gene encodes CDR1 SGHRS and CDR2 YFSETQ. The CDR3: CASSGMAGGAETQYF. CDR3 bases: TGCGCCAGCAGCGGGATGGCGGGAGGGGCAGAGACCCAGTACTTC.

This clone was picked up a small number of times. This rearrangement joins TRBV11-3 to TRBJ2-2; perhaps TRBD1 as D (6 bases). Germline CDR1 reads SGHNT; CDR2 reads YENEEA. The CDR3 extends over 12 amino acids. Trimming stripped 4 bases from V and 13 bases from J, with 13 bases between. In DNA form, the CDR3 reads TGTGCCAGCAGCTCACAACAGGGAGTGCTGTTTTTT. The encoded protein is CASSSQQGVLFF.

This clone was detected once. The chain employs TRBV5-4 and TRBJ2-7; 10 bases match TRBD2. The trim removed 4 bases at V and 7 bases at J, leaving 11 bases unmatched. Per germline, CDR1 SGHNT and CDR2 YYREEE (reference sequence). This CDR3 comprises 15 residues. The CDR3 here is CASSPGGGLAREQYF. DNA of the CDR3: TGTGCCAGCAGCCCTGGGGGGGGACTAGCGCGGGAGCAGTACTTC.

This chain uses TRBV6-5 with TRBJ1-3; D not resolved. Germline V gene lookup returns CDR1 MNHEY and CDR2 SVGAGI. The CDR3 is 14 amino acids. With 0 bases removed from V and 1 base from J, the gap between germline ends came to 4 bases. CDR3 DNA sequence: TGTGCCAGCAGTTACTCAACTTCTGGAAACACCATATATTTT. This codes for CASSYSTSGNTIYF.

This chain links TRBV15 with TRBJ2-7; D remains ambiguous. CDR3 length: 12 residues. CDR1 is LNHNV, CDR2 YYDKDF, per germline (reference sequence). Trimming removed 0 bases at V and 5 bases at J, with 5 bases between. Here the CDR3 DNA reads TGTGCCACCAGCAGAGATAGAAACGAGCAGTACTTC. Translating it yields CATSRDRNEQYF.

The J gene is TRBJ2-5, the V gene TRBV7-6; possibly TRBD1 for D (6 bases). The CDR3 consists of 14 residues. The V end was cut by 5 bases, the J end by 4 bases, with 14 bases between. CDR1 is SGHVS and CDR2 is FNYEAQ in the germline V gene. CDR3 DNA sequence: TGTGCCAGCAGCAAATACAGGGCTGGAGAGACCCAGTACTTC. Protein sequence: CASSKYRAGETQYF. The full variable domain, rest sourced from reference TRBV7-6 and TRBJ2-5, is GAGVSQSPRYKVTKRGQDVALRCDPISGHVSLYWYRQALGQGPEFLTYFNYEAQQDKSGLPNDRFSAERPEGSISTLTIQRTEQRDSAMYRCASSKYRAGETQYFGPGTRLLVL.

This rearrangement joins TRBV9 to TRBJ1-5; D is perhaps TRBD1 (5 bases). V was pared by 4 bases and J by 3 bases, with 14 bases between. Germline V gene lookup returns CDR1 SGDLS and CDR2 YYNGEE. The CDR3 extends over 15 amino acids. This CDR3 reads CASSPRGGVNQPQHF. CDR3 coding DNA: TGTGCCAGCAGCCCCCGGGGGGGGGTCAATCAGCCCCAGCATTTT.

The CDR3 nucleotides are TGTGCCAGCAGTGGGCACCCTAGCGGGATAGGCAATGAGCAGTTCTTC. Translated: CASSGHPSGIGNEQFF. The chain is built from TRBV27 and TRBJ2-1; 9 bases align to TRBD2. Per the germline V gene, CDR1 is MNHEY and CDR2 is SMNVEV (reference sequence). The V and J ends lost 5 bases and 6 bases, in that order; junction bases with no gene match: 11. The CDR3 covers 16 residues.

The chain recombines TRBV7-9 with TRBJ2-5; D is uncertain. Germline CDR1 reads SEHNR; CDR2 reads FQNEAQ (reference sequence). This CDR3 has 14 residues. V was cut by 0 bases and J by 1 base, with 6 bases left in between. CDR3 bases: TGTGCCAGCAGCTTAGCCGCAGGCCAAGAGACCCAGTACTTC. Its translation: CASSLAAGQETQYF.